Below are 30 T cell receptor beta chains sequenced from a single sample in a study of T cell responses to AZD1222 COVID-19 vaccine. Assay: immunoSEQ multiplex PCR; the TCRdb copy retains only in-frame clones and omits some. The repertoire has around 95,000 clones, over 90% of them found once; the top ten carry more than 1.5%. The specimen comprised peripheral blood, sampled on day 0 of AZD1222 vaccination. Every receptor here comes from an adult in good health.

This clone was observed a few times. V gene TRBV19 combines with J gene TRBJ2-1; D gene uncertain. Trimming stripped 1 base from V and 13 bases from J, with 14 bases between. The length of the CDR3 is 13 residues. Germline V gene sequence: CDR1 LNHDA, CDR2 SQIVND (reference sequence). In DNA form, the CDR3 reads TGTGCCAGTAGTATAGGGACCCAAAATTTCCAGTTCTTC. Translation gives CASSIGTQNFQFF.

The chain combines TRBV5-1 with TRBJ2-1, with D possibly TRBD1 on 8 matching bases. The CDR3 length is 18 residues. Germline lookup yields CDR1 SGHRS and CDR2 YFSETQ. With 4 bases removed from V and 8 bases from J, the gap between germline ends came to 28 bases. This CDR3 reads CASSPRGTTGGPSDEQFF. As DNA, the CDR3 is TGCGCCAGCAGCCCGCGGGGGACCACAGGGGGTCCCAGCGATGAGCAGTTCTTC.

The gene calls are TRBV19 and TRBJ2-3, with a weak D call TRBD1 (6 bases). Germline V gene lookup returns CDR1 LNHDA and CDR2 SQIVND (reference sequence). Trimming shortened V by 10 bases and J by 4 bases, and 21 bases separated the two germline ends. The CDR3 runs 15 residues. Written as DNA, the CDR3 is TGTGCCACTAAATCTCAGGGGCCTGACCCAGATACGCAGTATTTT. This encodes CATKSQGPDPDTQYF.

This sequence joins TRBV28 and TRBJ1-2, with TRBD1 identical over 8 bases. Trimming cost V 5 bases and J 8 bases; bases outside gene matches: 13. The CDR3 contains 15 residues. Germline CDR1 reads MDHEN; CDR2 reads SYDVKM. The CDR3 spells CASSTKLTGGRGYTF. CDR3 nucleotides: TGTGCCAGCAGTACCAAACTAACAGGGGGTCGAGGCTACACCTTC.

The chain has TRBV3-1 (or the pseudogene TRBV3-2) and TRBJ2-1; TRBD1 or TRBD2 may be the D gene (5 bases each). The CDR3 length is 13 residues. Trimming removed 0 bases at V and 12 bases at J, with 12 bases between. Germline V CDR1 and CDR2: LGHDT, YNNKEL (reference sequence). CDR3: CASSQDLGEGQFF. CDR3 sequence (DNA): TGTGCCAGCAGCCAAGATCTGGGGGAAGGGCAGTTCTTC.

The chain couples TRBV27 to TRBJ1-2; D is possibly TRBD1 (5 bases). V shed 4 bases and J shed 2 bases, with 8 bases lying between them. Germline CDR1 and CDR2: MNHEY and SMNVEV (reference sequence). The CDR3 sequence is 13 residues long. CDR3 region: CASSSRQNYGYTF. In nucleotides, the CDR3 is TGTGCCAGCAGTTCCCGACAGAACTATGGCTACACCTTC.

The rearrangement links TRBV4-2 to TRBJ2-3; D ambiguous. This CDR3 is built from 15 residues. V was cut by 2 bases and J by 2 bases, with 11 bases left in between. Germline CDR1 and CDR2: LGHNA and YNFKEQ. The DNA of the CDR3 is TGTGCCAGCAGCCAAAGATCGCGTGACACAGATACGCAGTATTTT. Its translation: CASSQRSRDTDTQYF.

The chain employs TRBV18 and TRBJ2-2; D call uncertain. With 3 bases removed from V and 0 bases from J, the gap between germline ends came to 11 bases. The CDR3 runs to 16 residues. Germline V gives CDR1 KGHSH, CDR2 LQKENI. CDR3 sequence: CASSPNPLTNTGELFF. CDR3 DNA: TGTGCCAGCTCACCTAACCCCCTTACGAACACCGGGGAGCTGTTTTTT.

The genes are TRBV7-2 and TRBJ1-6; D is undetermined. Germline CDR1 SGHTA, CDR2 FQGNSA. The CDR3 runs 12 residues. Trimming shortened V by 10 bases and J by 1 base, and 5 bases separated the two germline ends. The CDR3 nucleotides are TGTGCCATACAGTCCTATAATTCACCCCTCCACTTT. This gives the protein CAIQSYNSPLHF. The full variable domain, rest sourced from reference TRBV7-2 and TRBJ1-6, is GAGVSQSPSNKVTEKGKDVELRCDPISGHTALYWYRQSLGQGLEFLIYFQGNSAPDKSGLPSDRFSAERTGGSVSTLTIQRTQQEDSAVYLCAIQSYNSPLHFGNGTRLTVT.

A single count supports this clone. This chain uses TRBV6-5 with TRBJ2-7, with 10 bases that match TRBD2. The germline gives CDR1 MNHEY, CDR2 SVGAGI. The CDR3 covers 16 residues. J was trimmed by 3 bases and V by 2 bases; bases with no gene match: 7. CDR3 amino acids: CASSYQVRTSGYEQYF. Here the CDR3 DNA reads TGTGCCAGCAGTTACCAGGTTAGGACTAGCGGCTACGAGCAGTACTTC.

This clone was recorded only once. This chain connects TRBV5-1 to TRBJ1-5; no clear D gene. This CDR3 is 14 amino acids long. Trimming took 4 bases from V and 5 from J, leaving 13 bases between them. Germline CDR1 and CDR2: SGHRS and YFSETQ. The CDR3 spells CASSAHGGDQPQHF. The CDR3 DNA reads TGCGCCAGCAGCGCCCACGGCGGGGATCAGCCCCAGCATTTT.

V is TRBV12-3 or TRBV12-4 and J is TRBJ1-5, with a weak D call TRBD1 (6 bases). CDR3 size: 13 residues. Deletions cut 2 bases from V and 7 bases from J, with 9 bases between. The CDR3 bases are TGTGCCAGCAGTTTAACAGGGACGCAGCCCCAGCATTTT. Protein product: CASSLTGTQPQHF.

The chain joins TRBV6-6 to TRBJ1-6, with 9 bases aligning to TRBD1. Per germline, CDR1 MNHNY and CDR2 SVGAGI (reference sequence). V lost 6 bases to trimming and J lost 9 bases; unmatched junction nucleotides: 6. The CDR3 covers 14 residues. CDR3 bases: TGTGCCAGCAGCCGGACAGGGGAGGGTTCACCCCTCCACTTT. Encoded protein: CASSRTGEGSPLHF.

This sequence joins TRBV5-6 and TRBJ2-7; 8 bases match TRBD1. Germline CDR1 reads SGHDT; CDR2 reads YYEEEE. J gave up 7 bases and V 4 bases, and 10 bases lay outside the gene matches. The CDR3 totals 14 residues. Here the CDR3 reads CASSAWTGFREQYF. The CDR3 nucleotides are TGTGCCAGCAGCGCCTGGACAGGGTTTAGGGAGCAGTACTTC. The full variable domain, its missing parts supplied by reference TRBV5-6 and TRBJ2-7, is DAGVTQSPTHLIKTRGQQVTLRCSPKSGHDTVSWYQQALGQGPQFIFQYYEEEERQRGNFPDRFSGHQFPNYSSELNVNALLLGDSALYLCASSAWTGFREQYFGPGTRLTVT.

This clone was counted a single time. The rearrangement links TRBV7-2 to TRBJ2-5; D is unresolved. This CDR3 spans 13 amino acids. The V gene lost 0 bases and the J gene lost 2 bases, with 4 bases spanning the gap. Germline V lookup: CDR1 SGHTA, CDR2 FQGNSA. CDR3 amino acids: CASSLAEQETQYF. CDR3 sequence (DNA): TGTGCCAGCAGCTTAGCGGAACAAGAGACCCAGTACTTC.

This chain joins TRBV3-1 (or the pseudogene TRBV3-2) and TRBJ1-4, with D uncertain. The CDR3 loop spans 13 amino acids. CDR1 and CDR2 (germline): LGHDT, YNNKEL (reference sequence). The V gene lost 3 bases and the J gene lost 4 bases, with 6 bases spanning the gap. The CDR3: CASSHGDNEKLFF. The CDR3 DNA follows: TGTGCCAGCAGCCATGGGGATAATGAAAAACTGTTTTTT.

The chain has TRBV27 and TRBJ1-5; TRBD1 is a possible D gene (6 bases). The germline CDR1 and CDR2 sequences are MNHEY and SMNVEV (reference sequence). The CDR3 sequence is 15 residues long. With 6 bases removed from V and 0 bases from J, the gap between germline ends came to 12 bases. The DNA of the CDR3 is TGTGCCAGCAGCTCCGGACAGTATAGCAATCAGCCCCAGCATTTT. It yields the protein CASSSGQYSNQPQHF.

The J gene is TRBJ1-3, the V gene TRBV11-3; D is ambiguous. The CDR3 runs to 14 residues. V was trimmed by 5 bases and J by 0 bases, leaving 8 bases between them. CDR1 and CDR2 from the germline V gene are SGHNT and YENEEA. For the CDR3, the DNA is TGTGCCAGCAGCCAGGATACCTCTGGAAACACCATATATTTT. Translating gives CASSQDTSGNTIYF.

The gene calls are TRBV5-1 and TRBJ2-3, with TRBD1 matching 7 bases. With V trimmed by 3 bases and J by 3 bases, 4 bases remained unmatched. The CDR3 extends over 14 amino acids. Germline-derived CDR1 and CDR2 are SGHRS and YFSETQ. The CDR3 DNA sequence: TGCGCCAGCAGCTCGAGGGGGCGGACAGATACGCAGTATTTT. Its translation is CASSSRGRTDTQYF.

This rearrangement joins TRBV20-1 to TRBJ1-5; 8 positions agree with TRBD1. Looked up from germline, CDR1 is DFQATT and CDR2 is SNEGSKA (reference sequence). After removal of 3 bases from V and 8 bases from J, the junction contained 12 bases not matched to a gene. The length of the CDR3 is 15 residues. CDR3 residues: CSASRSQGDSEPQHF. The CDR3 coding sequence is TGCAGTGCTAGTCGTTCACAGGGGGATAGCGAGCCCCAGCATTTT.

V usage is TRBV6-6 and J usage is TRBJ1-5; 7 bases align to TRBD1. With 2 bases clipped from V and 6 bases from J, the junction kept 7 bases outside the gene matches. This CDR3 spans 15 amino acids. From germline, CDR1 is MNHNY and CDR2 SVGAGI (reference sequence). CDR3 region: CASSYAETGTQPQHF. Written as DNA, the CDR3 is TGTGCCAGCAGTTACGCAGAGACAGGGACTCAGCCCCAGCATTTT.

This clone was recorded once. The chain has TRBV10-3 and TRBJ1-5; no clear D. Trimming pared 10 bases from V and 1 base from J, leaving 11 bases between. The CDR3 has 13 residues. Looked up from germline, CDR1 is ENHRY and CDR2 is SYGVKD. CDR3 region: CATTRASNQPQHF. Written as DNA, the CDR3 is TGTGCCACAACAAGAGCGAGCAATCAGCCCCAGCATTTT.

This chain uses TRBV29-1 with TRBJ2-3; 8 bases align to TRBD2. This CDR3 comprises 13 residues. Germline CDR1 is SQVTM and CDR2 is ANQGSEA. Losses at the gene ends were 5 bases for V and 2 bases for J; bases not matched to a gene: 3. CDR3 DNA sequence: TGCAGCGTTAAGCGGGGGCCCACAGATACGCAGTATTTT. This codes for CSVKRGPTDTQYF.

This chain uses TRBV11-2 with TRBJ1-2, with no clear D. Germline CDR1 and CDR2: SGHAT and FQNNGV. V shed 1 base and J shed 5 bases, with 8 bases lying between them. The CDR3 runs 13 residues. The CDR3 DNA is TGTGCCAGCAGCTTAGGGGGATCTTATGGCTACACCTTC. Protein: CASSLGGSYGYTF.

The genes are TRBV2 and TRBJ1-3; maybe TRBD1 (5 bases). Germline loops: CDR1 SNHLY, CDR2 FYNNEI. The V end lost 7 bases, the J end lost 2 bases, and 21 bases lay between the germline ends. This CDR3 spans 17 amino acids. CDR3 region: CASIPSGPGNTGNTIYF. In DNA, the CDR3 is TGTGCCAGCATACCATCGGGACCGGGAAATACTGGAAACACCATATATTTT.

The chain is built from TRBV30 and TRBJ2-3, with D hard to call. The V end was cut by 0 bases, the J end by 2 bases, with 3 bases between. Germline CDR1 reads GTSNPN; CDR2 reads SVGIG (reference sequence). This CDR3 spans 12 amino acids. Written as DNA, the CDR3 is TGTGCCTGGAGTGTTTTCACAGATACGCAGTATTTT. This sequence encodes CAWSVFTDTQYF.

This chain connects TRBV4-1 to TRBJ1-1; perhaps TRBD1 as D (6 bases). Germline CDR1 is MGHRA and CDR2 is YSYEKL. The germline V and J ends were trimmed by 4 bases and 1 base, with 13 bases remaining between them. The CDR3 has 15 residues. The CDR3 sequence: CASSPTGKANTEAFF. CDR3 nucleotides: TGCGCCAGCAGCCCGACAGGCAAGGCGAACACTGAAGCTTTCTTT.

The chain couples TRBV6-6 to TRBJ1-6; 10 nucleotides align to TRBD1. V dropped 8 bases and J dropped 10; count of bases not matched to a gene: 5. The CDR3 covers 13 residues. Germline V gives CDR1 MNHNY, CDR2 SVGAGI (reference sequence). The CDR3 loop reads CASDDRGQSPLHF. DNA of the CDR3: TGTGCCAGCGACGACAGGGGGCAGTCACCCCTCCACTTT.

The rearrangement links TRBV7-6 to TRBJ2-5; a weak D match, TRBD1 (7 bases). This CDR3 contains 13 residues. Germline CDR1 is SGHVS and CDR2 is FNYEAQ. The V gene lost 3 bases and the J gene lost 5 bases, with 10 bases spanning the gap. CDR3 DNA: TGTGCCAGCAGCTTCTCAGGGGGGGAGACCCAGTACTTC. Translated: CASSFSGGETQYF.

The CDR3 here is CASSGTNEKLFF. The CDR3 region has the DNA TGTGCCAGCTCTGGGACTAATGAAAAACTGTTTTTT. V gene TRBV18 combines with J gene TRBJ1-4; D gene uncertain. The V and J ends lost 6 bases and 2 bases respectively, with 4 bases between them. CDR3 length: 12 residues. Germline CDR1 reads KGHSH; CDR2 reads LQKENI.